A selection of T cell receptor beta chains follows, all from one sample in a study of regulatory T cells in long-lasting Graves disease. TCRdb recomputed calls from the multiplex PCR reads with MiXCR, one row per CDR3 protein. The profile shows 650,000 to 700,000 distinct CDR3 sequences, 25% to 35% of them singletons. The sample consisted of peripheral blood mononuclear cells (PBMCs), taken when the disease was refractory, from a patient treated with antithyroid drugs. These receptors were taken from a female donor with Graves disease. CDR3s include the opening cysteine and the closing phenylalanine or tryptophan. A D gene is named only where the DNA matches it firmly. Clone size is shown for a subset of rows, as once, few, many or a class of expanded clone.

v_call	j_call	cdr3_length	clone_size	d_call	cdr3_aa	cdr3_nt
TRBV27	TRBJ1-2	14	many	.	CASSLFGAGNGYTF	TGTGCCAGCAGTTTATTCGGGGCAGGGAATGGCTACACCTTC
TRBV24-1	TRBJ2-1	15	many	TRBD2	CATSESGSRDNEQFF	TGTGCCACCAGTGAGAGCGGGAGTAGGGACAATGAGCAGTTCTTC
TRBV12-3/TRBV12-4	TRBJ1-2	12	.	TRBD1	CASSGRDRGDTF	TGTGCCAGCAGCGGCCGGGACAGGGGGGACACCTTC
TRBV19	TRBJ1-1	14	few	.	CASSEGRRGTEAFF	TGTGCCAGTAGTGAGGGAAGGCGAGGCACTGAAGCTTTCTTT
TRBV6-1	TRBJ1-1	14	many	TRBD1	CASSGIQGVTEAFF	TGTGCCAGCAGTGGAATACAGGGGGTCACTGAAGCTTTCTTT
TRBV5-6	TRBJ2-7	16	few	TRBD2	CASSDTGTSSIYEQYF	TGTGCCAGCAGCGACACCGGGACTAGTTCCATCTACGAGCAGTACTTC
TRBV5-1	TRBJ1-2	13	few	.	CASSLNRRFGYTF	TGCGCCAGCAGCTTGAACAGGCGCTTTGGCTACACCTTC
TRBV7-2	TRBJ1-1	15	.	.	CASSLAPGPNTEAFF	TGTGCCAGCAGCTTAGCTCCAGGACCGAACACTGAAGCTTTCTTT
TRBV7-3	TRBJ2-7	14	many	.	CASSPTGLGYEQYF	TGTGCCAGCAGTCCCACAGGGTTGGGCTACGAGCAGTACTTC
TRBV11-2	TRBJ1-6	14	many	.	CASSPAGGWSPLHF	TGTGCCAGCAGCCCTGCGGGGGGCTGGTCACCCCTCCACTTT
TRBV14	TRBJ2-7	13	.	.	CASSQLDRYEQYF	TGTGCCAGCAGCCAACTAGACAGGTACGAGCAGTACTTC
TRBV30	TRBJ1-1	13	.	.	CAWSDGRNTEAFF	TGTGCCTGGAGTGATGGCAGGAACACTGAAGCTTTCTTT
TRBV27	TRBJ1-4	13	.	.	CASSLGFPEKLFF	TGTGCCAGCTCCTTGGGTTTCCCTGAAAAACTGTTTTTT
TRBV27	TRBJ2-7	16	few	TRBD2	CASSPAASGSPYEQYF	TGTGCCAGCAGTCCGGCCGCCAGCGGGAGTCCCTACGAGCAGTACTTC
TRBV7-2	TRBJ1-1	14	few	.	CASSLAAQGTEAFF	TGTGCCAGCAGCTTAGCTGCGCAGGGCACTGAAGCTTTCTTT
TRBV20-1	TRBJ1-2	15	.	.	CSARVSGGGPYGYTF	TGCAGTGCTAGAGTTTCGGGCGGGGGGCCCTATGGCTACACCTTC
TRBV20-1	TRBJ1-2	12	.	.	CSASDNSLGYTF	TGCAGTGCCTCGGACAACTCCCTAGGCTACACCTTC
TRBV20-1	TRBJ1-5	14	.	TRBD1	CSASRGQGPQPQHF	TGCAGTGCTAGCCGCGGACAGGGGCCTCAGCCCCAGCATTTT
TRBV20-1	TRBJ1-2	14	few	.	CSARDSDRTYGYTF	TGCAGTGCTAGAGACAGTGACAGGACCTATGGCTACACCTTC
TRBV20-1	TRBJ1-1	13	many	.	CSASSGLNTEAFF	TGCAGTGCTAGTTCAGGGTTGAACACTGAAGCTTTCTTT
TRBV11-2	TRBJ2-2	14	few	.	CASHMTSLTGELFF	TGTGCCAGCCATATGACTAGTCTCACCGGGGAGCTGTTTTTT
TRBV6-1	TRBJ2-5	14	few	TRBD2	CASSPGTSDETQYF	TGTGCCAGCAGTCCCGGGACTAGCGATGAGACCCAGTACTTC
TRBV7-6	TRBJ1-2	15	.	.	CASSLEARANYGYTF	TGTGCCAGCAGCTTAGAGGCTCGGGCTAACTATGGCTACACCTTC
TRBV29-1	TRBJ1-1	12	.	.	CSVEAGADEAFF	TGCAGCGTCGAGGCGGGGGCGGATGAAGCTTTCTTT
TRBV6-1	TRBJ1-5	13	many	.	CASSDVVGQPQHF	TGTGCCAGCAGTGATGTGGTGGGGCAGCCCCAGCATTTT
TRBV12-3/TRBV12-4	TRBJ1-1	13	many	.	CASSFRGGHEAFF	TGTGCCAGCAGTTTCAGGGGCGGGCATGAAGCTTTCTTT
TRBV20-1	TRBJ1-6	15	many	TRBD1	CSAFAGQGGNSPLHF	TGCAGTGCCTTCGCGGGGCAGGGGGGTAATTCACCCCTCCACTTT
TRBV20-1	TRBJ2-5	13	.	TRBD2	CSAWTSGGETQYF	TGCAGTGCTTGGACTAGCGGGGGGGAGACCCAGTACTTC
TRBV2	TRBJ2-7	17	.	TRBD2	CASIPGGRLAGTYEQYF	TGTGCCAGCATCCCCGGTGGACGACTAGCGGGAACCTACGAGCAGTACTTC
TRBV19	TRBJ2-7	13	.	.	CASSATDSSRLYF	TGTGCCAGTAGTGCCACCGACAGCAGCCGTTTGTACTTC
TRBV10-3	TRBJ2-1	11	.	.	CAIITWNEQFF	TGTGCCATCATTACGTGGAATGAGCAGTTCTTC
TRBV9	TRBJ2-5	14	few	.	CASSVAGAQETQYF	TGTGCCAGCAGCGTAGCTGGAGCTCAAGAGACCCAGTACTTC
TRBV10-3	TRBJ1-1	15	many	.	CAISDSGTVNTEAFF	TGTGCCATCAGTGATTCCGGGACGGTGAACACTGAAGCTTTCTTT
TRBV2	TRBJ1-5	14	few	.	CASRGLDRFEPQHF	TGTGCCAGCAGAGGATTAGACAGGTTTGAACCCCAGCATTTT
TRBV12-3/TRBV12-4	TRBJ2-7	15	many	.	CASSLVPGSSYEQYF	TGTGCCAGCAGTTTAGTGCCGGGGTCCTCCTACGAGCAGTACTTC
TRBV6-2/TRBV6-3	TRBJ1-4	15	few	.	CASTRPRRYNEKLFF	TGTGCCAGCACGCGGCCCCGGCGATATAATGAAAAACTGTTTTTT
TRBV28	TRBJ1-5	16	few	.	CASSVATLQLDQPQHF	TGTGCCAGCAGTGTAGCCACACTCCAACTCGATCAGCCCCAGCATTTT
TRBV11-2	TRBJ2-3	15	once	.	CASNSRGLPTDTQYF	TGTGCCAGCAACTCCAGGGGACTTCCGACAGATACGCAGTATTTT
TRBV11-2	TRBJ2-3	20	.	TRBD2	CASSSPGTSGRRGHRDTQYF	TGTGCCAGCAGCTCCCCCGGGACTAGCGGGAGGAGGGGACACAGAGATACGCAGTATTTT
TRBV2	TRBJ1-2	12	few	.	CASSAQGQGYTF	TGTGCCAGCAGCGCGCAAGGACAGGGCTACACCTTC
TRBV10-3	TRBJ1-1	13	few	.	CAIGDNPNTEAFF	TGTGCCATCGGGGACAATCCGAACACTGAAGCTTTCTTT
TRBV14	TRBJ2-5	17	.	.	CASSQEAGGLLGETQYF	TGTGCCAGCAGCCAAGAGGCCGGCGGGCTGTTAGGAGAGACCCAGTACTTC
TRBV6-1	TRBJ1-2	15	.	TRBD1	CASSTSIQGNYGYTF	TGTGCCAGCAGCACTTCAATACAGGGGAACTATGGCTACACCTTC
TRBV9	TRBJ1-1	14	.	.	CASSVDPHESEAFF	TGTGCCAGCAGCGTAGACCCACACGAGTCTGAAGCTTTCTTT
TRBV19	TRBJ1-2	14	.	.	CASSIRGSNYGYTF	TGTGCCAGTAGTATCCGTGGATCCAACTATGGCTACACCTTC
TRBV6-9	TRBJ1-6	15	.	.	CASSYSRRVQVPLHF	TGTGCCAGCAGTTACTCCCGGCGGGTACAAGTTCCCCTCCACTTT
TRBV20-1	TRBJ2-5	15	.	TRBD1	CSAEGVGGREETQYF	TGCAGTGCTGAGGGGGTAGGGGGCCGGGAAGAGACCCAGTACTTC
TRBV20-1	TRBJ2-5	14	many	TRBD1	CSATPGTGEETQYF	TGCAGTGCTACACCAGGGACAGGGGAAGAGACCCAGTACTTC
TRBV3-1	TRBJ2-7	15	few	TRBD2	CASSFSGNPSYEQYF	TGTGCCAGCAGCTTCAGCGGGAACCCCTCCTACGAGCAGTACTTC
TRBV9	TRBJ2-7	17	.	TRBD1	CASSEPRTGEGSYEQYF	TGTGCCAGCAGCGAGCCCCGGACAGGGGAGGGCTCCTACGAGCAGTACTTC
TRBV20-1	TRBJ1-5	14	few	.	CSAQTGYSNQPQHF	TGCAGTGCCCAGACAGGTTATAGCAATCAGCCCCAGCATTTT
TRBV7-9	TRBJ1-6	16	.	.	CASSPTFGPHNSPLHF	TGTGCCAGCAGCCCTACCTTTGGCCCCCATAATTCACCCCTCCACTTT
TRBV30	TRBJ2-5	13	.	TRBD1	CAWWDRGRETQYF	TGTGCCTGGTGGGACAGGGGCAGAGAGACCCAGTACTTC
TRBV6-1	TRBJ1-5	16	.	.	CASSELRGRFNQPQHF	TGTGCCAGCAGTGAGTTAAGAGGACGGTTCAATCAGCCCCAGCATTTT
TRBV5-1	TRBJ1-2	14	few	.	CASSLVSMGAGYTF	TGCGCCAGCAGCTTGGTATCCATGGGCGCTGGCTACACCTTC
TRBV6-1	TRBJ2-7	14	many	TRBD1	CASSETWTGVEQYF	TGTGCCAGCAGTGAAACCTGGACAGGGGTCGAGCAGTACTTC
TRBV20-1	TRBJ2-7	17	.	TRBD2	CSARPRPGLGREYEQYF	TGCAGTGCTAGACCGAGACCGGGACTAGGAAGGGAGTACGAGCAGTACTTC